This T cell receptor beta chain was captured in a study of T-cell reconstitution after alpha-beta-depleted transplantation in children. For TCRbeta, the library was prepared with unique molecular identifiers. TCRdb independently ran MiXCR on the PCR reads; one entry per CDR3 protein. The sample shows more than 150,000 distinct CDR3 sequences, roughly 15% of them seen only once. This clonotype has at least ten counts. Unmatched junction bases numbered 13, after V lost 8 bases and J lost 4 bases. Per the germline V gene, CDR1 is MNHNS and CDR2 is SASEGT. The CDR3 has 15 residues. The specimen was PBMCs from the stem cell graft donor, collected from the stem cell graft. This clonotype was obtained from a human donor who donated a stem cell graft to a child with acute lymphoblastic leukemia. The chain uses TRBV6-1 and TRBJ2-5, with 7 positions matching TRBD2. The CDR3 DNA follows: TGTGCCAGCCGACGGTCGCTGGGAGGGATAGAGACCCAGTACTTC. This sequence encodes CASRRSLGGIETQYF.